The following is a T cell receptor (beta chain) sequence with its context. Its antigen is not known. The data derive from a study of T cell responses to AZD1222 COVID-19 vaccine. Study observations and caveats: Donors were largely white British and mainly female; clonal diversity was possibly underestimated.

The method was immunoSEQ multiplex PCR; TCRdb's version includes in-frame clones alone and lacks a portion of them. The table includes roughly 110,000 clones, 90% detected once. CDR1 LGHNA and CDR2 YSLEER come from the germline V gene. This CDR3 comprises 17 residues. Trimming cost V 0 bases and J 0 bases, with 12 bases left between them. The chain joins TRBV4-3 to TRBJ1-3; D is undetermined. The receptor comes from an adult in good health. Sequencing was performed on peripheral blood, taken on day 0 of AZD1222 vaccination. This CDR3 is CASSQDPLASSGNTIYF. The CDR3 nucleotides read TGCGCCAGCAGCCAAGATCCGCTGGCGAGCTCTGGAAACACCATATATTTT.